These 27 T cell receptor beta chains were sequenced from one sample in a study of identical twins. TCRdb itself ran the 5' RACE reads through MiXCR, one entry per CDR3 protein. The sample has 1.5 million to 2 million distinct CDR3 sequences, around a third seen once; the top ten hold around 0.3%. Sequenced input: cord blood. These receptors were obtained from a newborn girl in good health.

V gene TRBV28 combines with J gene TRBJ2-1, with no clear D. The CDR3 contains 13 residues. The germline V and J ends were trimmed by 2 bases and 8 bases, with 10 bases remaining between them. Germline lookup yields CDR1 MDHEN and CDR2 SYDVKM. CDR3 DNA: TGTGCCAGCAGTTTACTAGTTAGGGATGAGCAGTTCTTC. As protein: CASSLLVRDEQFF.

V and J are TRBV6-5 and TRBJ1-1, with 11 bases that match TRBD1. The CDR3 spans 15 residues. The J segment lost 4 bases and the V segment lost 6 bases, leaving 7 bases of the junction unmatched. The V gene's germline CDR1 is MNHEY and CDR2 SVGAGI. The CDR3 nucleotides read TGTGCCAGCAGCCGGGACAGGGGGTCGAGCACTGAAGCTTTCTTT. Protein sequence: CASSRDRGSSTEAFF.

This clonotype was counted a few times. The rearrangement joins TRBV20-1 to TRBJ2-3; 12 bases align to TRBD2. V lost 5 bases and J lost 7; bases outside the gene matches: 7. CDR3 length: 14 residues. Germline V gives CDR1 DFQATT, CDR2 SNEGSKA (reference sequence). The CDR3: CSARASGGAYTQYF. For the CDR3, the DNA is TGCAGTGCTCGAGCTAGCGGGGGGGCGTATACGCAGTATTTT.

The V gene is TRBV24-1, the J gene TRBJ2-3; 9 bases align to TRBD1. V shed 2 bases, J shed 4 bases, and the junction held 3 bases outside the gene matches. Germline V gives CDR1 KGHDR, CDR2 SFDVKD. This CDR3 spans 15 amino acids. The CDR3 loop reads CATSDSGQGPDTQYF. The CDR3 DNA reads as TGTGCCACCAGTGATTCGGGACAGGGACCAGATACGCAGTATTTT.

Ten or more counts support this clonotype. The chain recombines TRBV20-1 with TRBJ2-1; D is uncertain. The germline V gene encodes CDR1 DFQATT and CDR2 SNEGSKA (reference sequence). The CDR3 is made up of 13 amino acids. The V gene lost 0 bases and the J gene lost 3 bases, with 6 bases spanning the gap. CDR3 DNA sequence: TGCAGTGCTAGAGAGAGTAGCTACAATGAGCAGTTCTTC. Protein sequence: CSARESSYNEQFF.

This clonotype has only a few counts. The chain couples TRBV4-1 to TRBJ2-3; the D is unclear. Trimming removed 4 bases at V and 6 bases at J, with 11 bases between. Looked up from germline, CDR1 is MGHRA and CDR2 is YSYEKL. This CDR3 contains 13 residues. The DNA for the CDR3 is TGCGCCAGCAGCCGCTTACGAGTGGATACGCAGTATTTT. Its translation: CASSRLRVDTQYF.

The rearrangement joins TRBV7-2 to TRBJ2-3; 8 positions match TRBD1. Germline assignment: CDR1 SGHTA and CDR2 FQGNSA. V dropped 3 bases and J dropped 3; count of bases not matched to a gene: 14. The CDR3 is 18 residues long. CDR3 loop: CASSFRTGSAIGTDTQYF. The CDR3 DNA sequence: TGTGCCAGCAGCTTTAGGACAGGGTCGGCTATCGGGACAGATACGCAGTATTTT.

This clonotype appeared a few times. The junction does not match germline at one end; this may be a read error. Here the CDR3 DNA reads TGTGCCAGCAGTTTCCAGGATTCACCCCCCCACTTT. Residues: CASSFQDSPPHF. The rearrangement joins TRBV27 to TRBJ1-6; D ambiguous. The CDR3 length is 12 residues. Germline-derived CDR1 and CDR2 are MNHEY and SMNVEV (reference sequence).

This clonotype was counted only a few times. The chain links TRBV4-2 to TRBJ2-3, with D possibly being TRBD2 (6 bases). V was clipped by 1 base and J by 2 bases, with 10 bases between them. From germline, CDR1 is LGHNA and CDR2 YNFKEQ. CDR3 length: 15 residues. CDR3 in amino acids: CASSQVGGITDTQYF. CDR3 nucleotides: TGTGCCAGCAGCCAAGTGGGCGGGATCACAGATACGCAGTATTTT.

Note on this clonotype: A clone one base away is much larger, so this may be a read error. The chain has TRBV29-1 and TRBJ2-3; D gene ambiguous. Germline CDR1 reads SQVTM; CDR2 reads ANQGSEA. V was shortened by 7 bases and J by 4 bases, with 15 bases between the two germline ends. This CDR3 has 13 residues. Here the CDR3 DNA reads TGCAGCGATCCTTCCTCAGGTTCAGATACGCAGTATTTT. It yields the protein CSDPSSGSDTQYF.

The chain links TRBV5-1 to TRBJ2-3, with TRBD2 matching 7 bases. The CDR3 has 15 residues. The germline CDR1 and CDR2 sequences are SGHRS and YFSETQ. The V and J ends lost 4 bases and 2 bases, in that order; junction bases with no gene match: 7. CDR3 sequence reads: CASSVSGDYTDTQYF. The DNA for the CDR3 is TGCGCCAGCAGCGTAAGCGGGGACTACACAGATACGCAGTATTTT.

The chain uses TRBV3-1 and TRBJ1-1; no reliable D call. Germline V lookup: CDR1 LGHDT, CDR2 YNNKEL (reference sequence). V was cut by 1 base and J by 4 bases, with 10 bases left in between. CDR3 length equals 14 residues. DNA of the CDR3: TGTGCCAGCAGCCAAGGAATGAGGGCCACTGAAGCTTTCTTT. It translates to CASSQGMRATEAFF. Supplemented by reference TRBV3-1 and TRBJ1-1, the full variable domain reads DTAVSQTPKYLVTQMGNDKSIKCEQNLGHDTMYWYKQDSKKFLKIMFSYNNKELIINETVPNRFSPKSPDKAHLNLHINSLELGDSAVYFCASSQGMRATEAFFGQGTRLTVV.

This clonotype has just a few counts. The chain joins TRBV20-1 to TRBJ1-2; D unresolved. The CDR3 covers 13 residues. The germline CDR1 and CDR2 sequences are DFQATT and SNEGSKA (reference sequence). The CDR3 loop is CRAHPDVNYGYTF. In DNA form, the CDR3 reads TGCAGGGCCCATCCGGACGTTAACTATGGCTACACCTTC.

This clonotype was seen a handful of times. This chain links TRBV7-9 with TRBJ2-5; D perhaps matches TRBD1 (5 bases). Between the trimmed V and J ends, which lost 0 bases and 0 bases, there was a span of 8 bases. From germline, CDR1 is SEHNR and CDR2 FQNEAQ (reference sequence). The CDR3 runs 15 residues. For the CDR3, the DNA is TGTGCCAGCAGCTTAGCGGAACAGGACCAAGAGACCCAGTACTTC. Its translation: CASSLAEQDQETQYF.

The chain has TRBV25-1 and TRBJ1-2; D perhaps matches TRBD1 (6 bases). V was trimmed by 6 bases and J by 6 bases, leaving 11 bases between them. Germline V gene sequence: CDR1 MGHDK, CDR2 SYGVNS. The CDR3 sequence is 12 residues long. The CDR3 loop is CASRGAGNGYTF. DNA for the CDR3: TGTGCCAGCAGGGGGGCAGGGAATGGCTACACCTTC.

This clonotype was counted a few times. This chain links TRBV6-2 or TRBV6-3 with TRBJ2-2; 11 bases map to TRBD2. CDR3 size: 18 residues. CDR1 is MNHEY and CDR2 is SVGEGT in the germline V gene. Losses at the gene ends were 5 bases for V and 1 base for J; bases not matched to a gene: 9. The CDR3 loop is CASSRLTSGKGNTGELFF. In DNA form, the CDR3 reads TGTGCCAGCAGTCGATTGACTAGCGGGAAGGGGAACACCGGGGAGCTGTTTTTT.

V and J are TRBV10-3 and TRBJ2-5, with D uncertain. Near its end, the DNA agrees better with TRBJ2-1, so the J call may be wrong. CDR1 and CDR2 from the germline V gene are ENHRY and SYGVKD. This CDR3 has 12 residues. The CDR3 protein is CAARTNQETQFF. The CDR3, as DNA: TGTGCCGCACGGACCAACCAAGAGACCCAGTTCTTC.

This clonotype was counted ten times or more. The chain carries TRBV4-2 and TRBJ2-1, with 8 bases matching TRBD2. V gave up 2 bases and J gave up 8 bases; unmatched junction bases: 5. Germline CDR1 LGHNA, CDR2 YNFKEQ. The CDR3 sequence is 14 residues long. The CDR3 DNA is TGTGCCAGCAGCCAAAAGGTTAGCGGGGATGAGCAGTTCTTC. This codes for CASSQKVSGDEQFF.

The table lists this clonotype with many counts. The V and J genes are TRBV12-3 or TRBV12-4 and TRBJ2-1, with 7 positions matching TRBD2. This CDR3 region has 15 residues. With 3 bases clipped from V and 4 bases from J, the junction kept 6 bases outside the gene matches. CDR3 loop: CASSFFGGGYNEQFF. CDR3 in DNA: TGTGCCAGCAGTTTTTTTGGGGGGGGGTACAATGAGCAGTTCTTC.

The CDR3 region is CSPRGFEQYF. CDR3 coding DNA: TGCAGCCCTAGAGGGTTCGAGCAGTACTTC. This chain uses TRBV20-1 with TRBJ2-5; a possible D gene is TRBD2 (5 bases). Matching the DNA end better, TRBJ2-7 makes the J call doubtful. CDR1 and CDR2 from the germline V gene are DFQATT and SNEGSKA (reference sequence). This CDR3 comprises 10 residues.

The V gene is TRBV25-1, the J gene TRBJ2-3; D remains ambiguous. Trimming left V 4 bases short and J 2 bases short, with 13 bases between. This CDR3 is built from 15 residues. CDR1 and CDR2 (germline): MGHDK, SYGVNS. The CDR3 nucleotides read TGTGCCAGCAGTGGAAAGGGCCAAATCACAGATACGCAGTATTTT. It encodes CASSGKGQITDTQYF.

The rearrangement joins TRBV12-3 or TRBV12-4 to TRBJ2-7; D possibly corresponds to TRBD1 (5 bases). This CDR3 contains 14 residues. V was shortened by 1 base and J by 2 bases, with 9 bases between the two germline ends. CDR3 sequence: CASSLGLGPYEQYF. CDR3 bases: TGTGCCAGCAGTTTAGGGTTGGGGCCCTACGAGCAGTACTTC.

This chain uses TRBV1 with TRBJ1-1. TRBV1 is reported as a pseudogene. CDR3 length: 19 residues. The CDR3 coding sequence is TGCACCAGCAGCCAAACTCGAACAGAGGACCGCGAGGTCAGTGCTGAAGCTTTCTTT. Translated, it gives CTSSQTRTEDREVSAEAFF.

This clonotype has only a few counts. The chain recombines TRBV7-2 with TRBJ2-7; maybe TRBD1 (6 bases). V shed 5 bases and J shed 6 bases, with 11 bases lying between them. The CDR3 is made up of 12 amino acids. Germline V lookup: CDR1 SGHTA, CDR2 FQGNSA. The DNA for the CDR3 is TGTGCCAGCAGCCGAAACAGGGCCGAGCAGTACTTC. Translation: CASSRNRAEQYF.

This sequence joins TRBV20-1 and TRBJ2-5; D remains unclear. CDR3 length equals 13 residues. Germline loops: CDR1 DFQATT, CDR2 SNEGSKA (reference sequence). The ends were cut back, 1 base at V and 2 bases at J, with 8 bases in the middle. CDR3 sequence: CSARVSYQETQYF. The CDR3 nucleotides are TGCAGTGCTAGAGTTAGCTATCAAGAGACCCAGTACTTC.

This clonotype was counted between two and nine times. The V and J genes are TRBV6-5 and TRBJ2-5; the D gene is possibly TRBD2 (6 bases). CDR1 MNHEY and CDR2 SVGAGI come from the germline V gene. The V end was cut by 0 bases, the J end by 5 bases, with 19 bases between. The CDR3 contains 17 residues. The CDR3: CASSYSRSSDLEETQYF. The CDR3 DNA reads as TGTGCCAGCAGTTACTCTCGGTCTAGCGACCTCGAGGAGACCCAGTACTTC.

A few counts support this clonotype. The CDR3 nucleotides read TGCAGCGGGGGGGTTTCTGGGGCCAACGTCCTGACTTTC. Amino acid sequence: CSGGVSGANVLTF. The V call is TRBV20-1, the J call TRBJ2-6; 8 bases are shared with TRBD2. The CDR3 is 13 residues long. CDR1 and CDR2 from the germline V gene are DFQATT and SNEGSKA (reference sequence).